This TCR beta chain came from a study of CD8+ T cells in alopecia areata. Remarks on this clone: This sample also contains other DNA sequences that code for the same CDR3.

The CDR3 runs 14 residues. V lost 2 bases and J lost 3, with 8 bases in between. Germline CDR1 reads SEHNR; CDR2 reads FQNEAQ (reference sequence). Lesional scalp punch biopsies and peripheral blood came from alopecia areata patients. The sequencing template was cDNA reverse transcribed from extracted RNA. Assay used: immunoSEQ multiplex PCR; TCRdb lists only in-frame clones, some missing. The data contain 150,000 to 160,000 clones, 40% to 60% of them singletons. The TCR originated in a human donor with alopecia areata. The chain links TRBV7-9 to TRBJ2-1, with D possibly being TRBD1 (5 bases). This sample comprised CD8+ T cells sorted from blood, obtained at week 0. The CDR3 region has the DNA TGTGCCAGCAGCTTAACAGGCGGCTACAATGAGCAGTTCTTC. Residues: CASSLTGGYNEQFF. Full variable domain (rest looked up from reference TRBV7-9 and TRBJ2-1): DTGVSQNPRHKITKRGQNVTFRCDPISEHNRLYWYRQTLGQGPEFLTYFQNEAQLEKSRLLSDRFSAERPKGSFSTLEIQRTEQGDSAMYLCASSLTGGYNEQFFGPGTRLTVL.